These 27 T cell receptor beta chains share one sample of origin, sequenced in a study of T cells in women clearing cervical HPV infection. The repertoire was sequenced with immunoSEQ multiplex PCR; TCRdb's copy has only in-frame clones and lacks some. In all, the sample yields tens of thousands of clones. The material sequenced was blood buffy coat. Receptor source: a woman aged 18-69 years with a cervical HPV16 infection that either progressed to CIN3+ or cleared (not recorded which).

The DNA read from the CDR3 is TGTGCCATCAGGAGCGGGAGGGGTGACACCGGGGAG. This sequence encodes CAIRSGRGDTGE. The whole CDR3 protein reads CAIRSGRGDTGELFF. The rearrangement uses TRBV10-3 and TRBJ2-2; the match to TRBD2 covers 10 bases. Read sequence stops 3 residues before the CDR3 end, and the germline J gene provides the missing end. Germline trimming cut 6 bases from V and 3 bases from J; bases unmatched to any gene: 4. The CDR3 length is 15 residues. The germline gives CDR1 ENHRY, CDR2 SYGVKD.

Measured by frequency, this clone is medium-sized. The read terminates 3 residues ahead of where the CDR3 ends, so the germline J gene completes it. The chain links TRBV4-2 to TRBJ2-2, with 12 nucleotides matching TRBD2. The CDR3 is made up of 20 amino acids. Germline trimming cut 4 bases from V and 0 bases from J; bases unmatched to any gene: 12. CDR1 and CDR2 from the germline V gene are LGHNA and YNFKEQ. CDR3 DNA, as far as it was read: TGTGCCAGCAGCCCCGTCCCCGGGACTAGCGGGTATGCGAACACCGGGGAG. Its protein is CASSPVPGTSGYANTGE. The whole CDR3 sequence is CASSPVPGTSGYANTGELFF.

Worth noting for this clone: The read ends 3 residues before the CDR3 terminus; that terminus is restored from the germline J gene. The chain couples TRBV4-1 to TRBJ1-3; D remains ambiguous. V lost 2 bases and J 2 bases, leaving 13 bases between the germline ends. There are 16 residues in the CDR3. Germline loops: CDR1 MGHRA, CDR2 YSYEKL. CDR3 bases read: TGCGCCAGCAGCCAAAGGTCCCAGGTGACTGGAAACACC. It encodes CASSQRSQVTGNT. The CDR3, in full, reads CASSQRSQVTGNTIYF.

As regards this clone: Sequencing ends 3 residues short of the CDR3 end; the germline J gene provides the rest. This chain joins TRBV7-9 and TRBJ1-1, with 7 bases aligning to TRBD1. V gave up 6 bases and J gave up 2 bases; unmatched junction bases: 6. Germline CDR1 reads SEHNR; CDR2 reads FQNEAQ (reference sequence). The CDR3 runs to 14 residues. The CDR3 DNA, read in part, is TGTGCCAGCAGGAGGACAGGCGAAAACACTGAA. Amino acid sequence: CASRRTGENTE. The full CDR3 protein is CASRRTGENTEAFF.

Remarks on this clone: The read is 3 residues too short to cover the CDR3 end, so that end is filled in from the germline J gene. This rearrangement joins TRBV7-2 to TRBJ1-5, with no clear D. Per the germline V gene, CDR1 is SGHTA and CDR2 is FQGNSA. Trimming removed 3 bases at V and 4 bases at J, with 7 bases between. The CDR3 loop spans 13 amino acids. The sequenced part of the CDR3 DNA is TGTGCCAGCAGCTTCCGTCTAAATCAGCCC. It yields the protein CASSFRLNQP. The CDR3 in full is CASSFRLNQPQHF.

As to this clone: The read falls 3 residues short of the CDR3 end, and the missing part is taken from the germline J gene. The rearrangement uses TRBV7-3 and TRBJ2-7; TRBD1 aligns across 7 bases. The V and J ends lost 3 bases and 1 base, in that order; junction bases with no gene match: 9. The CDR3 is 16 residues long. Per germline, CDR1 SGHTA and CDR2 FQGTGA. The part of the CDR3 DNA that was read is TGTGCCAGCAGCTTTGGGAGACAGGGCCGTTCCTACGAG. It is translated as CASSFGRQGRSYE. The CDR3 in its entirety is CASSFGRQGRSYEQYF.

Remarks on this clone: The read stops 3 residues short of the end of the CDR3; the missing end is completed from the germline J gene. The chain combines TRBV7-2 with TRBJ1-1; 8 bases match TRBD1. This CDR3 contains 13 residues. Per germline, CDR1 SGHTA and CDR2 FQGNSA. The sequenced CDR3 bases are TGTGCCAGCAGCTTTGGACAGGGATTGGCA. Its translation is CASSFGQGLA. The whole CDR3 protein is CASSFGQGLAAFF.

Turning to this clone: Read data end 3 residues before the CDR3 end; the end is taken from the germline J gene. The chain is built from TRBV19 and TRBJ2-2; 12 nucleotides align to TRBD2. The CDR3 runs 19 residues. V was pared by 10 bases and J by 7 bases, with 22 bases of the junction left unmatched. Germline CDR1 reads LNHDA; CDR2 reads SQIVND (reference sequence). The CDR3 sequence is CATLQYPPSGGAPDGELFF. The sequenced part of the CDR3 DNA is TGTGCCACGCTCCAGTACCCCCCTAGCGGGGGGGCTCCCGACGGGGAG.

For this clone: The read halts 3 residues ahead of the CDR3 end, with the missing end drawn from the germline J gene. The V and J genes are TRBV6-1 and TRBJ1-2; 8 positions agree with TRBD1. This CDR3 is built from 13 residues. Germline V gene sequence: CDR1 MNHNS, CDR2 SASEGT. The V and J ends lost 4 bases and 6 bases, in that order; junction bases with no gene match: 4. CDR3 residues: CASSGNRGDGYTF. Incomplete CDR3 DNA: TGTGCCAGCAGTGGGAACAGGGGGGATGGC.

This CDR3 is CASSASIRSSYTF. The covered CDR3 bases are TGTGCCAGCAGCGCCTCCATAAGGTCCAGC. The gene calls are TRBV2 and TRBJ1-2; D remains ambiguous. Read sequence stops 3 residues before the CDR3 end, and the germline J gene provides the missing end. CDR3 length: 13 amino acids. In germline, CDR1 is SNHLY, CDR2 FYNNEI.

Regarding this clone: The CDR3 end falls 3 residues outside the read, so it is completed with the germline J gene. The V and J genes are TRBV2 and TRBJ1-1, with 7 bases fitting TRBD1. The CDR3 covers 11 residues. The germline V gene encodes CDR1 SNHLY and CDR2 FYNNEI. Partial CDR3 DNA: TGTGCCAGCAGTAGACAGGGAGCG. Translation: CASSRQGA. The complete CDR3 protein is CASSRQGAAFF.

With regard to this clone: The CDR3 extends 3 residues past the end of the read, so its final part is completed from the germline J gene. The V gene is TRBV29-1, the J gene TRBJ2-7, with TRBD2 identical over 9 bases. V was clipped by 7 bases and J by 2 bases; unmatched bases: 6. The CDR3 has 13 residues. Germline V CDR1 and CDR2: SQVTM, ANQGSEA. CDR3 region: CSGLAVGTYEQYF. CDR3 DNA (partial): TGCAGCGGACTAGCGGTGGGAACCTACGAG.

The CDR3 bases that were read are TGTGCCAGTAGTATAGATCACGGTAGGGGTACGAAGAATCAGCCG. Its protein product is CASSIDHGRGTKNQP. The CDR3 as a whole reads CASSIDHGRGTKNQPQYF. The V gene is TRBV19, the J gene TRBJ2-3; TRBD1 is a possible D gene (5 bases). The CDR3 end is not reached by the read, which stops 3 residues before it; the germline J gene fills it in. This CDR3 contains 18 residues. From germline, CDR1 is LNHDA and CDR2 SQIVND (reference sequence). The full variable domain, completed using reference TRBV19 and TRBJ2-3, is DGGITQSPKYLFRKEGQNVTLSCEQNLNHDAMYWYRQDPGQGLRLIYYSQIVNDFQKGDIAEGYSVSREKKESFPLTVTSAQKNPTAFYLCASSIDHGRGTKNQPQYFGPGTRLTVL.

The covered CDR3 bases are TGTGCCAGCAGCTTCCCGGGGGGGGGAGAGACG. Its protein is CASSFPGGGET. The CDR3 in its entirety is CASSFPGGGETQYF. The chain carries TRBV7-6 and TRBJ2-3, with 8 bases lining up with TRBD2. Coverage ceases 3 residues before the CDR3 finishes, and the germline J gene fills in the end. This CDR3 has 14 residues. CDR1 and CDR2 from the germline V gene are SGHVS and FNYEAQ.

Partial CDR3 DNA: TGCGCCAGCAGGACACAGGAACGTTCACCC. This codes for CASRTQERSP. The entire CDR3 reads CASRTQERSPLHF. This chain uses TRBV10-1 with TRBJ1-6, with a weak D call TRBD1 (5 bases). The read ends 3 residues before the CDR3 terminus; that terminus is restored from the germline J gene. This CDR3 region has 13 residues. Trimming shortened V by 6 bases and J by 9 bases, and 12 bases separated the two germline ends. Per germline, CDR1 WNHNN and CDR2 SYGVQD (reference sequence).

The CDR3 protein is CASSSGTGVIYEQYF. The DNA read from the CDR3 is TGCGCCAGCAGCTCAGGGACAGGGGTGATCTACGAG. The chain employs TRBV5-1 and TRBJ2-7; TRBD1 agrees at 10 bases. With the read ending 3 residues before the CDR3 end, the germline J gene is used to fill in that end. J gave up 3 bases and V 3 bases, and 6 bases lay outside the gene matches. The V gene's germline CDR1 is SGHRS and CDR2 YFSETQ. The CDR3 consists of 15 residues. The whole variable domain, filled in from reference TRBV5-1 and TRBJ2-7, reads KAGVTQTPRYLIKTRGQQVTLSCSPISGHRSVSWYQQTPGQGLQFLFEYFSETQRNKGNFPGRFSGRQFSNSRSEMNVSTLELGDSALYLCASSSGTGVIYEQYFGPGTRLTVT.

As concerns this clone: The read finishes 3 residues shy of the CDR3 end, and the germline J gene is used to complete it. The chain has TRBV11-2 and TRBJ2-1; D is possibly TRBD1 or TRBD2 (5 bases each). Trimming pared 5 bases from V and 4 bases from J, leaving 12 bases between. The V gene's germline CDR1 is SGHAT and CDR2 FQNNGV. The CDR3 is 14 amino acids. The CDR3 protein is CASSPLRGYNEQFF. The DNA read from the CDR3 is TGTGCCAGCAGCCCCCTGAGGGGTTACAATGAG.

About this clone: Read coverage stops 3 residues before the CDR3 terminus; the germline J gene supplies the remainder. The chain employs TRBV30 and TRBJ1-2; D possibly corresponds to TRBD1 (6 bases). Germline V gene sequence: CDR1 GTSNPN, CDR2 SVGIG (reference sequence). This CDR3 comprises 14 residues. CDR3 DNA (partial): TGTGCCTGGAGTGTACGGGGGGGACACTACGAC. It is translated as CAWSVRGGHYD. The complete CDR3 reads CAWSVRGGHYDYTF.

As to this clone: The DNA ends 3 residues before the CDR3 does, and the rest of the CDR3 is filled in from the germline J gene. The genes are TRBV11-2 and TRBJ2-3; the D is unclear. Germline V lookup: CDR1 SGHAT, CDR2 FQNNGV. The CDR3 loop spans 14 amino acids. With 5 bases removed from V and 6 bases from J, the gap between germline ends came to 15 bases. The sequenced part of the CDR3 DNA is TGTGCCAGCAGCACCGGTTCCCTTTTCGATACG. Its protein product is CASSTGSLFDT. The complete CDR3 protein is CASSTGSLFDTQYF.

In the case of this clone: The CDR3 end lies 3 residues beyond the end of the read and is filled in from the germline J gene. V gene TRBV20-1 combines with J gene TRBJ1-1, with 9 bases that match TRBD1. Trimming removed 2 bases from V and 7 bases from J; junction bases left unmatched: 8. The CDR3 loop spans 14 amino acids. Per the germline V gene, CDR1 is DFQATT and CDR2 is SNEGSKA (reference sequence). CDR3 bases read: TGCAGTGCTAGAACCGGGACAGGGCGATTTGAA. Protein sequence: CSARTGTGRFE. The entire CDR3 protein is CSARTGTGRFEAFF.

About this clone: The read gets to within 3 residues of the CDR3 end, and the germline J gene fills in the rest. The chain uses TRBV10-2 and TRBJ2-7, with D perhaps matching TRBD2 (6 bases). The CDR3 is made up of 15 amino acids. The V end was cut by 3 bases, the J end by 2 bases, with 14 bases between. CDR1 WSHSY and CDR2 SAAADI come from the germline V gene. CDR3 loop: CASSEISGGTYEQYF. The sequenced CDR3 bases are TGCGCCAGCAGTGAAATTAGCGGAGGAACCTACGAG.

As regards this clone: The DNA ends 3 residues before the CDR3 does, and the rest of the CDR3 is filled in from the germline J gene. The chain is built from TRBV29-1 and TRBJ2-3, with 7 bases that match TRBD2. CDR1 is SQVTM, CDR2 ANQGSEA, per germline. CDR3 length: 15 residues. With 6 bases clipped from V and 1 base from J, the junction kept 10 bases outside the gene matches. CDR3 bases read: TGCAGCGTCCCCCTCCGGGCGGGGGGCACAGATACG. This encodes CSVPLRAGGTDT. The whole CDR3 is CSVPLRAGGTDTQYF.

Comment on this clone: The read is 3 residues too short to cover the CDR3 end, so that end is filled in from the germline J gene. The rearrangement uses TRBV18 and TRBJ2-3; D may be TRBD2 (6 bases). Germline V lookup: CDR1 KGHSH, CDR2 LQKENI. V lost 4 bases and J 2 bases, leaving 10 bases between the germline ends. CDR3 length equals 14 residues. CDR3 sequence: CASSRVDYTDTQYF. The sequenced part of the CDR3 DNA is TGTGCCAGCTCACGCGTGGACTACACAGATACG.

On this clone itself: The read is 3 residues too short to cover the CDR3 end, so that end is filled in from the germline J gene. The genes are TRBV7-2 and TRBJ2-7; D unclear. The CDR3 contains 13 residues. Trimming removed 5 bases at V and 2 bases at J, with 10 bases between. Germline V gives CDR1 SGHTA, CDR2 FQGNSA. The CDR3 reads CASSPPQAYEQYF. Incomplete CDR3 DNA: TGTGCCAGCAGCCCCCCGCAGGCCTACGAG.

Note on this clone: The DNA ends 3 residues before the CDR3 does, and the rest of the CDR3 is filled in from the germline J gene. The chain employs TRBV6-1 and TRBJ2-5; D is perhaps TRBD1 (5 bases). The germline V and J ends were trimmed by 2 bases and 1 base, with 5 bases remaining between them. CDR1 is MNHNS and CDR2 is SASEGT in the germline V gene. The CDR3 extends over 13 amino acids. CDR3 bases read: TGTGCCAGCAGTGAAAGGGGCCAAGAGACC. Residues: CASSERGQET. The CDR3 in its entirety is CASSERGQETQYF.

Remarks on this clone: Coverage ceases 3 residues before the CDR3 finishes, and the germline J gene fills in the end. The chain carries TRBV7-9 and TRBJ2-5; TRBD1 matches at 10 bases. Unmatched junction bases numbered 3, after V lost 4 bases and J lost 4 bases. CDR1 is SEHNR and CDR2 is FQNEAQ in the germline V gene (reference sequence). This CDR3 is 14 amino acids long. Partial CDR3 DNA: TGTGCCAGCAGCTCTCGGGACAGGGGAGAGACC. Protein product: CASSSRDRGET. Given in full, the CDR3 is CASSSRDRGETQYF.

A word on this clone: With the read ending 3 residues before the CDR3 end, the germline J gene is used to fill in that end. This chain links TRBV14 with TRBJ2-2; 8 bases agree with TRBD2. The germline V gene has CDR1 SGHDN and CDR2 FVKESK. J lost 7 bases, V lost 4 bases, and 14 bases had no gene match. This CDR3 contains 17 residues. The CDR3 protein is CASSPYSGTFVNGELFF. CDR3 bases read: TGTGCCAGCAGCCCCTATAGCGGGACCTTTGTTAACGGGGAG.